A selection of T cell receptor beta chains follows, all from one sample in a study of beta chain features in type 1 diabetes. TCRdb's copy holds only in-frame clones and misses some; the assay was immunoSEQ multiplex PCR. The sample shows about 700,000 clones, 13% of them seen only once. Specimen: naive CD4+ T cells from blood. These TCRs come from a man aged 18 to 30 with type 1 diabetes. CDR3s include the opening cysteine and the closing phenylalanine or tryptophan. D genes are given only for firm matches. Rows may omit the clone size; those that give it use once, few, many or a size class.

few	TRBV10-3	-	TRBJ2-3	TGTGCCATCAGGAAATTCGGGATTAGCACAGATACGCAGTATTTT	CAIRKFGISTDTQYF
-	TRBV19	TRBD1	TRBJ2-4	TGTGCCAGTACCTCGGGACAGGGCTGGGTCGCTGCCAAAAACATTCAGTACTTC	CASTSGQGWVAAKNIQYF
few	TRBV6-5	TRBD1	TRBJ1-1	TGTGCCAGCAGCCCAAGGGACAGGATGAACACTGAAGCTTTCTTT	CASSPRDRMNTEAFF
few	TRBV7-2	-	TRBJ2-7	TGTGCCAGCAGCTTTGAGGGGCGGTACTACGAGCAGTACTTC	CASSFEGRYYEQYF
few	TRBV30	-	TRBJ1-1	TGTGCCCACTGTGGTACATCGGCCACTGAAGCTTTCTTT	CAHCGTSATEAFF
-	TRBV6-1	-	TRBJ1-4	TGTGCCAGCAGTGAAGGCGCAGCGGGGAGTGAAAAACTGTTTTTT	CASSEGAAGSEKLFF
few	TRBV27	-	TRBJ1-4	TGTGCCAGCAGTAGCGGCCCAACTAATGAAAAACTGTTTTTT	CASSSGPTNEKLFF
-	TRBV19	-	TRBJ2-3	TGTGCCAGTAGAAAGCCGGGTGCGCAGTATTTT	CASRKPGAQYF
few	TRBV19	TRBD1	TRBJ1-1	TGTGCCAGCCTCGGACAGGGCACTGAAGCTTTCTTT	CASLGQGTEAFF
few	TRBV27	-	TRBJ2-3	TGTGCCAGCAGTTTTCCGCATGAGACGCAGTATTTT	CASSFPHETQYF
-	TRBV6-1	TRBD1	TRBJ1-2	TGTGCCAGCAGCGGACTGATAGGGGGCGTCTATGGCTACACCTTC	CASSGLIGGVYGYTF
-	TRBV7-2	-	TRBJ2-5	TGTGCCAGCAGCTTTACAAGGGCCCAGTACTTC	CASSFTRAQYF
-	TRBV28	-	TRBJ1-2	TGTGCCAGCAGGTGGGGGGCAGCTTCGGTGACGGGCTACACCTTC	CASRWGAASVTGYTF
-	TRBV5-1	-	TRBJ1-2	TGCGCCAGCAGCTTGGTCGGGTCCTATGGCTACACCTTC	CASSLVGSYGYTF
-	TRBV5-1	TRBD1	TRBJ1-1	TGCGCCAGCAGCTTGGACAGGGGGGCTGAAGCTTTCTTT	CASSLDRGAEAFF
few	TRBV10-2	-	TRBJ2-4	TGCGCCAGCAGTACCGAGACCAAAAACATTCAGTACTTC	CASSTETKNIQYF
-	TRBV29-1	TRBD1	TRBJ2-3	TGCAGCGTGGGGGACAGGGGTGGCACAGATACGCAGTATTTT	CSVGDRGGTDTQYF
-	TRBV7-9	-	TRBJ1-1	TGTGCCAGCAGCCATCCCACGGGAGGGTCATACACTGAAGCTTTCTTT	CASSHPTGGSYTEAFF
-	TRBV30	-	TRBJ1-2	TGTGCCGGGAGTTTCAGCTATGGCTACACCTTC	CAGSFSYGYTF
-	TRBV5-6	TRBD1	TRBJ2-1	TGTGCCAGCAGAAAGAATACAGGGGCCAATGAGCAGTTCTTC	CASRKNTGANEQFF
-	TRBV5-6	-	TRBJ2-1	TGTGCCAGCAGCCCATCTTACGGGACATCCCACGCCTACAATGAGCAGTTCTTC	CASSPSYGTSHAYNEQFF
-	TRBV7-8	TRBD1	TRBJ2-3	TGTGCCAGCAGCTTAGCGAACAGGGGGTTGGGGGATACGCAGTATTTT	CASSLANRGLGDTQYF
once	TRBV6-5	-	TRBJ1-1	TGTGCCAGCAGTTACGTGGGCCGCACTGAAGCTTTCTTT	CASSYVGRTEAFF
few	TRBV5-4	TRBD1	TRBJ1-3	TGTGCCAGCAGCTCCCGACAGGGGCAGGTTGGAAACACCATATATTTT	CASSSRQGQVGNTIYF
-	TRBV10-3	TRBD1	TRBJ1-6	TGTGCCATCAGTCGGGACAGGGGGAATTCACCCCTCCACTTT	CAISRDRGNSPLHF
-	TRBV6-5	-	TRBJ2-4	TGTGCCAGCAGTTACACGAAGGGGGGCATTCAGTACTTC	CASSYTKGGIQYF
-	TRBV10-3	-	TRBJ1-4	TGTGCCATCGGGGGCGCTGGGACGGCAAATGAAAAACTGTTTTTT	CAIGGAGTANEKLFF
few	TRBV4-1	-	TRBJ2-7	TGCGCCAGCAGCCAAGATCCAAGGGGTTCCCCTCGGAAGCAGTACTTC	CASSQDPRGSPRKQYF
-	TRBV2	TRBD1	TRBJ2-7	TGTGCCAGCAGTCGACAGGGTGCCTACGAGCAGTACTTC	CASSRQGAYEQYF
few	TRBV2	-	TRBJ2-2	TGTGCCAGCATCGAGGACCCGGTGGGTGCCGGGGAGCTGTTTTTT	CASIEDPVGAGELFF
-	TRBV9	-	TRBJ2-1	TGTGCCAGCAGCGTAGGAGGGGGTCGCTACAATGAGCAGTTCTTC	CASSVGGGRYNEQFF
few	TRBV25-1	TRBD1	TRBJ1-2	TGTGCCAGCAGCGATCCGGGACAGCCTAACTATGGCTACACCTTC	CASSDPGQPNYGYTF
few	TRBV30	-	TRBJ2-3	TGTGCCTGGACGGGAATGGATACGCAGTATTTT	CAWTGMDTQYF
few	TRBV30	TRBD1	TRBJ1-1	TGTGCCTGGAGTCCGGGACAGCACTTGAACACTGAAGCTTTCTTT	CAWSPGQHLNTEAFF
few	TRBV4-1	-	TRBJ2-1	TGCGCCAGCAGCCAAGATTGGGGAGGACCCGTTCAAGAGCAGTTCTTC	CASSQDWGGPVQEQFF
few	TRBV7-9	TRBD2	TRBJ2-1	TGTGCCAGCAGCTCCCGGGGACTAGCGGGGGTTTGGGACAATGAGCAGTTCTTC	CASSSRGLAGVWDNEQFF
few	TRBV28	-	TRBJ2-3	TGTGCCAGCAGTTTCCTATCGCAGGGGCCCACAGATACGCAGTATTTT	CASSFLSQGPTDTQYF
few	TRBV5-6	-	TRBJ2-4	TGTGCCAGCAGCTTCTTCGGGTTAGCCAAAAACATTCAGTACTTC	CASSFFGLAKNIQYF
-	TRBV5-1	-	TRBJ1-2	TGCGCCAGCAGCTTGGATTGGAAAGGCTATGGCTACACCTTC	CASSLDWKGYGYTF
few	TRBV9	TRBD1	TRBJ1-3	TGTGCCAGCAGCGTACAGGGGGCCGGAAACACCATATATTTT	CASSVQGAGNTIYF